The T cell receptor (beta chain) described here comes from a study of cytomegalovirus exposure and HLA in healthy donors. Study-wide points: The classifier, whose performance was assessed in both the original and validation cohorts, reportedly diagnosed cytomegalovirus status with high specificity and sensitivity.

This clone was observed once. Its antigen is not identified. TCRdb's copy holds only in-frame clones and misses some; the assay was immunoSEQ multiplex PCR. This table has a few hundred thousand clones, around 91% appearing once. Germline CDR1 is ENHRY and CDR2 is SYGVKD. CDR3 length: 14 amino acids. V lost 3 bases to trimming and J lost 2 bases, with 10 bases between them. The chain couples TRBV10-3 to TRBJ1-2, with a weak D call TRBD1 (6 bases). Sequencing used PBMCs. This TCR derives from a young woman in good health and CMV-seronegative. The chain's CDR3 is CAISDQTGNYGYTF. CDR3 nucleotide sequence: TGTGCCATCAGTGACCAGACAGGAAACTATGGCTACACCTTC.